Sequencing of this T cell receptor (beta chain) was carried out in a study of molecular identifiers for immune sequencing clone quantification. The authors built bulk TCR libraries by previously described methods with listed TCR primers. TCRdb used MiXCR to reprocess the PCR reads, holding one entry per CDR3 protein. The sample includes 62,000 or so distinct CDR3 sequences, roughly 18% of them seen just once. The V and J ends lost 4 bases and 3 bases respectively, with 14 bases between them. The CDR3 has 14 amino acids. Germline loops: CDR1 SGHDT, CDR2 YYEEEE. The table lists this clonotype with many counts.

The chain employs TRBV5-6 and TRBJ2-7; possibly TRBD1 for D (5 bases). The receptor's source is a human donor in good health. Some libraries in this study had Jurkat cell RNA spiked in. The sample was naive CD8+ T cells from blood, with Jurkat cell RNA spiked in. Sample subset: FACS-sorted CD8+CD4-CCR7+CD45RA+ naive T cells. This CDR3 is CASSPDGQHYEQYF. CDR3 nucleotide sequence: TGTGCCAGCAGCCCGGACGGACAACACTACGAGCAGTACTTC.